Shown below are 11 T cell receptor beta chains from a single sample sequenced in a study of identical twins. MiXCR, applied by TCRdb to the 5' RACE reads, yields one record per CDR3 protein. The table includes 120,000 to 150,000 distinct CDR3 sequences, around 3.6% detected once. The sample was memory T cells sorted from blood. These receptors all come from a man between 18 and 35 years old in good health.

This clonotype appeared many times. The chain uses TRBV11-2 and TRBJ2-2; 9 bases match TRBD2. The CDR3 is 18 residues long. Germline values: CDR1 SGHAT, CDR2 FQNNGV. V lost 5 bases, J lost 4 bases, and 14 bases stayed unmatched. The CDR3 region has the DNA TGTGCCAGCAGCCGCACTTCCCTTAGCGGGAGTAGCACCGGGGAGCTGTTTTTT. Amino acids: CASSRTSLSGSSTGELFF.

The V call is TRBV19, the J call TRBJ2-1, with TRBD2 identical over 8 bases. V lost 5 bases and J lost 7; bases outside the gene matches: 4. The CDR3 is 13 residues long. CDR1 is LNHDA and CDR2 is SQIVND in the germline V gene (reference sequence). CDR3 bases: TGTGCCAGTAGTGGGGCTAGCGGGAATGAGCAGTTCTTC. Translating gives CASSGASGNEQFF.

V and J are TRBV29-1 and TRBJ1-5; a possible D gene is TRBD1 (5 bases). With 6 bases removed from V and 4 bases from J, the gap between germline ends came to 13 bases. This CDR3 is built from 13 residues. The V gene's germline CDR1 is SQVTM and CDR2 ANQGSEA. The CDR3 loop is CSVGGSGNQPQHF. The DNA for the CDR3 is TGCAGCGTGGGGGGGTCGGGAAATCAGCCCCAGCATTTT.

This clonotype was seen many times. The chain carries TRBV3-1 and TRBJ2-2, with D possibly TRBD1 on 6 matching bases. The CDR3 sequence is 15 residues long. Trimming took off 4 bases at V and 6 bases at J, with 15 bases between the two ends. Germline loops: CDR1 LGHDT, CDR2 YNNKEL (reference sequence). The DNA for the CDR3 is TGTGCCAGCAGCCTTAGAGGGACATTTGCCGGGGAGCTGTTTTTT. It translates to CASSLRGTFAGELFF.

This clonotype is categorized as medium-sized (0.01 to 0.1%). The chain couples TRBV20-1 to TRBJ1-2; 7 bases are shared with TRBD1. The CDR3 spans 15 residues. CDR1 is DFQATT, CDR2 SNEGSKA, per germline (reference sequence). V trimming: 1 base; J trimming: 3 bases; junction bases outside the gene matches: 8. The CDR3: CSARGVAGTDYGYTF. The CDR3 region has the DNA TGCAGTGCTAGAGGGGTCGCCGGGACAGACTATGGCTACACCTTC.

This clonotype was seen ten or more times. The rearrangement uses TRBV12-3 or TRBV12-4 and TRBJ2-3; a possible D gene is TRBD1 (5 bases). CDR3 size: 14 residues. Trimming removed 6 bases from V and 1 base from J, with 11 bases in between. For the CDR3, the DNA is TGTGCCAGCAGCCTCTCCAGGGGCACAGATACGCAGTATTTT. Residues: CASSLSRGTDTQYF.

A word on this clonotype: With a much larger clone just one base away, this may be a read error. The J gene is TRBJ1-4, the V gene TRBV11-2; D gene uncertain. The CDR3 contains 15 residues. The germline gives CDR1 SGHAT, CDR2 FQNNGV. CDR3 nucleotide sequence: TGTTCCAGCAGCTTAGGGCCATCAACTAATGAAAAACTGTTTTTT. It translates to CSSSLGPSTNEKLFF. Supplemented by reference TRBV11-2 and TRBJ1-4, the full variable domain reads EAGVAQSPRYKIIEKRQSVAFWCNPISGHATLYWYQQILGQGPKLLIQFQNNGVVDDSQLPKDRFSAERLKGVDSTLKIQPAKLEDSAVYLCSSSLGPSTNEKLFFGSGTQLSVL.

Many counts were recorded for this clonotype. J is TRBJ2-2 and V is TRBV29-1; 7 nucleotides line up with TRBD2. The CDR3 loop spans 14 amino acids. Germline V CDR1 and CDR2: SQVTM, ANQGSEA. V shed 3 bases and J 4 bases; nucleotides not matched to a gene: 5. The CDR3 DNA follows: TGCAGCGTTGAGAGGGAGCGGGGCACCGGGGAGCTGTTTTTT. It specifies CSVERERGTGELFF.

This clonotype was seen many times. V and J are TRBV6-5 and TRBJ2-7; D is uncertain. Trimming removed 6 bases from V and 2 bases from J, with 23 bases in between. This CDR3 region has 17 residues. The germline CDR1 and CDR2 sequences are MNHEY and SVGAGI. The CDR3 DNA sequence: TGTGCCAGCAGCTTAGCACCCCCGTCGACACCTACCTACGAGCAGTACTTC. Translating it yields CASSLAPPSTPTYEQYF.

This clonotype was observed at least ten times. The rearrangement joins TRBV13 to TRBJ2-2, with no clear D. Trimming cost V 3 bases and J 7 bases, with 9 bases left between them. Germline CDR1 and CDR2: PRHDT and FYEKMQ (reference sequence). The CDR3 has 13 residues. In DNA form, the CDR3 reads TGTGCCAGCAGCTTTTTGTTGGGCGGGGAGCTGTTTTTT. Protein sequence: CASSFLLGGELFF.

This clonotype was picked up many times. The gene calls are TRBV4-3 and TRBJ1-2; D is possibly TRBD1 (6 bases). Trimming took 4 bases from V and 1 from J, leaving 7 bases between them. Germline loops: CDR1 LGHNA, CDR2 YSLEER. The CDR3 extends over 13 amino acids. CDR3 coding DNA: TGCGCCAGCAGCCCGGGACATAACTATGGCTACACCTTC. It yields the protein CASSPGHNYGYTF.